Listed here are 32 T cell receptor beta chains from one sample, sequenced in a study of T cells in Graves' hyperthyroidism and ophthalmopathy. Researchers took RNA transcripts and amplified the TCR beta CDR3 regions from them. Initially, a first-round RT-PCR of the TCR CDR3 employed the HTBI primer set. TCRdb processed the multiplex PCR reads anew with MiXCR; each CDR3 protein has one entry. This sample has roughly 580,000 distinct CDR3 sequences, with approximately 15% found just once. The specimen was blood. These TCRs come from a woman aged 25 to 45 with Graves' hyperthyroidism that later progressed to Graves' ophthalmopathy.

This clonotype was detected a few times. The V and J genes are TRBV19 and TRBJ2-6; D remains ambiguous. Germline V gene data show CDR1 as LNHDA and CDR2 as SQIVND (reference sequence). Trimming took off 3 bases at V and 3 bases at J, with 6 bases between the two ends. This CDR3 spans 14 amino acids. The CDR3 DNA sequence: TGTGCCAGTAGTATTAGGGTTGGGGCCAACGTCCTGACTTTC. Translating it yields CASSIRVGANVLTF.

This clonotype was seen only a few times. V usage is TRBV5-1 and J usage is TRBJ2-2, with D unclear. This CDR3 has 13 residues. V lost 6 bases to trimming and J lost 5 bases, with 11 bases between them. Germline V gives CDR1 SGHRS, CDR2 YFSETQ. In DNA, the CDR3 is TGCGCCAGCATGGAGTGGGGAACCGGGGAGCTGTTTTTT. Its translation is CASMEWGTGELFF.

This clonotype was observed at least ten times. CDR3 residues: CASSITGDRGHEQYF. DNA of the CDR3: TGTGCCAGCAGCATTACGGGGGACAGGGGGCACGAGCAGTACTTC. The rearrangement links TRBV27 to TRBJ2-7; 12 bases map to TRBD1. The CDR3 has 15 residues. Trimming at V came to 6 bases and at J to 5 bases, leaving 8 bases not matched to a gene. From germline, CDR1 is MNHEY and CDR2 SMNVEV (reference sequence).

The CDR3 spells CASSAAAGPEQFF. The CDR3 nucleotides read TGTGCCAGCAGCGCCGCAGCGGGCCCGGAGCAGTTCTTC. The chain uses TRBV13 and TRBJ2-1; perhaps TRBD2 as D (6 bases). The V end lost 5 bases, the J end lost 10 bases, and 15 bases lay between the germline ends. CDR1 and CDR2 (germline): PRHDT, FYEKMQ (reference sequence). The CDR3 has 13 amino acids.

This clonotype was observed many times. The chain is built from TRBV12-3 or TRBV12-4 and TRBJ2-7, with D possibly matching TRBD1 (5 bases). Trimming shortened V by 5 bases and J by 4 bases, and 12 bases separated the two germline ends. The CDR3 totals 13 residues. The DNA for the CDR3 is TGTGCCAGCAGTGCCGGACAAATTTACGAGCAGTACTTC. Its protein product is CASSAGQIYEQYF.

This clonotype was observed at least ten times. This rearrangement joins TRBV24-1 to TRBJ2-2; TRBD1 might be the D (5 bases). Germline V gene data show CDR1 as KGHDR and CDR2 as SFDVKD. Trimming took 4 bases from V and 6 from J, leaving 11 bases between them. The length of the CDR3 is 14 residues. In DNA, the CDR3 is TGTGCCACCAGTGAAAGGGGAATCTCCGGGGAGCTGTTTTTT. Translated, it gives CATSERGISGELFF.

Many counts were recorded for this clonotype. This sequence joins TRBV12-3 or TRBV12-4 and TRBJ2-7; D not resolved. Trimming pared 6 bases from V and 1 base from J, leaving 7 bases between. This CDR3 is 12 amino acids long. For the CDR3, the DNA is TGTGCCAGCAGCGAAGCATCCTACGAGCAGTACTTC. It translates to CASSEASYEQYF.

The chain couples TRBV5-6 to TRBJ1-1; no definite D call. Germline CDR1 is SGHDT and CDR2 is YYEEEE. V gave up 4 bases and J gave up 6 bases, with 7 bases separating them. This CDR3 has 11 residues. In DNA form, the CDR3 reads TGTGCCAGCAGCCATCCGCCTGAAGCTTTCTTT. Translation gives CASSHPPEAFF.

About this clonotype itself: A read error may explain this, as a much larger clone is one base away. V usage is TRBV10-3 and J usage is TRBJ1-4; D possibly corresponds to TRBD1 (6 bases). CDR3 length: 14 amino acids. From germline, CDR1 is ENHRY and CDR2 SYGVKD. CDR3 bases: TGTGCCATCAGTCCCGGGACAAGGAATGAAGAACTGTTTTTT. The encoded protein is CAISPGTRNEELFF.

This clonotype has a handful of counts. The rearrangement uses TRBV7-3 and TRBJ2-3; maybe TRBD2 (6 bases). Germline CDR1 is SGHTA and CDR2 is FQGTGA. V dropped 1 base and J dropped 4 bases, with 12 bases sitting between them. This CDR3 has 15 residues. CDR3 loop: CASSLRGVGPDTQYF. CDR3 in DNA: TGTGCCAGCAGCTTAAGGGGGGTGGGGCCAGATACGCAGTATTTT.

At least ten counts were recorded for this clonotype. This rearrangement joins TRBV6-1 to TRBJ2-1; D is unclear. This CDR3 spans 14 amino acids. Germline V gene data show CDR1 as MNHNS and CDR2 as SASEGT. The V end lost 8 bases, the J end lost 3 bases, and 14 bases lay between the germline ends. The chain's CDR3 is CASCPGSGYNEQFF. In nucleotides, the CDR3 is TGTGCCAGCTGCCCCGGGTCCGGCTACAATGAGCAGTTCTTC.

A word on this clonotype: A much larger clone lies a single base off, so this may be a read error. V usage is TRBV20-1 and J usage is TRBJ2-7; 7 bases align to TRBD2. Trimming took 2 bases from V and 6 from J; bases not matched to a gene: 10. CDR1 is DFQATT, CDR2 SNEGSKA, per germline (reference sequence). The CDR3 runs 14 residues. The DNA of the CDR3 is TGCAGTGCTAGATTCGTGGCGGGAGCTCTCGAGCAGTACTTC. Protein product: CSARFVAGALEQYF.

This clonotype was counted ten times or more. The CDR3 sequence: CASSPLQETQYF. CDR3 sequence (DNA): TGTGCCAGCAGCCCCCTTCAAGAGACCCAGTACTTC. V is TRBV11-2 and J is TRBJ2-5; D is uncertain. The germline CDR1 and CDR2 sequences are SGHAT and FQNNGV. Deletions cut 5 bases from V and 2 bases from J, with 6 bases between. The CDR3 has 12 residues. Full variable domain (outside the CDR3, taken from reference TRBV11-2 and TRBJ2-5): EAGVAQSPRYKIIEKRQSVAFWCNPISGHATLYWYQQILGQGPKLLIQFQNNGVVDDSQLPKDRFSAERLKGVDSTLKIQPAKLEDSAVYLCASSPLQETQYFGPGTRLLVL.

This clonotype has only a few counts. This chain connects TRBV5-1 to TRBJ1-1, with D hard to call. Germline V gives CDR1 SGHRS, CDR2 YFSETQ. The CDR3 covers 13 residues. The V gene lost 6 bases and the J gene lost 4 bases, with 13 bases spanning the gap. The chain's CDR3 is CASTYDAGTEAFF. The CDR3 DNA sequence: TGCGCCAGCACCTACGACGCTGGCACTGAAGCTTTCTTT.

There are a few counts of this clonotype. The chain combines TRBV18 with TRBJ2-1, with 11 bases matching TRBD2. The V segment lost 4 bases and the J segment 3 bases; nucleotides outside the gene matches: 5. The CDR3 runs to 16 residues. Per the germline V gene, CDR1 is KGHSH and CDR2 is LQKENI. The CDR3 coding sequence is TGTGCCAGCTCACAACTAGCGGGAGTGGACTACAATGAGCAGTTCTTC. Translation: CASSQLAGVDYNEQFF.

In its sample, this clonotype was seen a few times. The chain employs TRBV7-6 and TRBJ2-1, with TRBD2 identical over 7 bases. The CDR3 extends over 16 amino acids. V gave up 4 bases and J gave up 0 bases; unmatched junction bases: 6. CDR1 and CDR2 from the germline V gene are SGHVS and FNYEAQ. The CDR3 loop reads CASSSLADGSYNEQFF. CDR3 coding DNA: TGTGCCAGCAGCTCCCTAGCGGACGGCTCCTACAATGAGCAGTTCTTC.

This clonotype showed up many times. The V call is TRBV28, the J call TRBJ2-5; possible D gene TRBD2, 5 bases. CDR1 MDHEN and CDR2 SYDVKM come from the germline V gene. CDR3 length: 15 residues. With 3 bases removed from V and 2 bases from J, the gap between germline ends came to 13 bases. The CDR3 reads CASSFPSTNQETQYF. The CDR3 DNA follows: TGTGCCAGCAGTTTCCCATCGACTAATCAAGAGACCCAGTACTTC.

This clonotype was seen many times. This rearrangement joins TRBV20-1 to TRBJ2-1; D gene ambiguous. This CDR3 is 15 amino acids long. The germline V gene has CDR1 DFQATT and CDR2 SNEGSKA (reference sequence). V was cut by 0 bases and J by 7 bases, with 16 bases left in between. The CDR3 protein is CSARERLNEVNEQFF. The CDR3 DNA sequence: TGCAGTGCTAGAGAGAGATTAAACGAGGTAAATGAGCAGTTCTTC.

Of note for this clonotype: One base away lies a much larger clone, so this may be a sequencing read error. Here the CDR3 reads CANSPHRGVPYEQYF. In nucleotides, the CDR3 is TGTGCCAACAGTCCCCACAGGGGGGTTCCCTACGAGCAGTACTTC. The chain is built from TRBV28 and TRBJ2-7; 8 bases are shared with TRBD1. CDR1 MDHEN and CDR2 SYDVKM come from the germline V gene. The CDR3 loop spans 15 amino acids. Looking up the rest from reference TRBV28 and TRBJ2-7 gives the full variable domain: DVKVTQSSRYLVKRTGEKVFLECVQDMDHENMFWYRQDPGLGLRLIYFSYDVKMKEKGDIPEGYSVSREKKERFSLILESASTNQTSMYLCANSPHRGVPYEQYFGPGTRLTVT.

The CDR3 region has the DNA TGTGCCAGCAGCCCTAAAGAAGGATCCTCCTACGAGCAGTACTTC. Translation: CASSPKEGSSYEQYF. The V call is TRBV7-9, the J call TRBJ2-7; D unclear. Trimming stripped 5 bases from V and 0 bases from J, with 14 bases between. The CDR3 length is 15 residues. Germline V gene data show CDR1 as SEHNR and CDR2 as FQNEAQ (reference sequence).

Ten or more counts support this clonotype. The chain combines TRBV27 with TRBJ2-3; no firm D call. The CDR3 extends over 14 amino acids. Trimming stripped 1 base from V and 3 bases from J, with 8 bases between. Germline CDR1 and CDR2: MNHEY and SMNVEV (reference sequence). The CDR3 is CASSLYGKTDTQYF. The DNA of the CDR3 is TGTGCCAGCAGTTTATATGGGAAAACAGATACGCAGTATTTT.

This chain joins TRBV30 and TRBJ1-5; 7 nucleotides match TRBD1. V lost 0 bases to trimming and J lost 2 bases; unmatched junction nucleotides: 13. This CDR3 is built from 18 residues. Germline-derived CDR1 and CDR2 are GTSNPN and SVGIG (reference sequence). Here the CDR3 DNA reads TGTGCCTGGAGTGTAAAAGAGAGGGGGCTCGGTGGCAATCAGCCCCAGCATTTT. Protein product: CAWSVKERGLGGNQPQHF.

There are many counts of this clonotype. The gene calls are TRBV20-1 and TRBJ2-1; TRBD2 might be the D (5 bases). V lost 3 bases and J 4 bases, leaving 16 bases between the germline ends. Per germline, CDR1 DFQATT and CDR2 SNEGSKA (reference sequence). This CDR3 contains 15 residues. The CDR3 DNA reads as TGCAGTGCTAGCCCCAGAGCGGACCTATACAATGAGCAGTTCTTC. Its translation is CSASPRADLYNEQFF.

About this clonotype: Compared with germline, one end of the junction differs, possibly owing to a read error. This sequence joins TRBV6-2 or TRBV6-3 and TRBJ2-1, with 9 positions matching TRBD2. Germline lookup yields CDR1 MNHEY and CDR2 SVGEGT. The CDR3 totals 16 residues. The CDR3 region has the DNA TGTGCCAGCAGCCTAGGACTAGCGCTATCCTACAATGAGCAGCTCTTC. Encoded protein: CASSLGLALSYNEQLF.

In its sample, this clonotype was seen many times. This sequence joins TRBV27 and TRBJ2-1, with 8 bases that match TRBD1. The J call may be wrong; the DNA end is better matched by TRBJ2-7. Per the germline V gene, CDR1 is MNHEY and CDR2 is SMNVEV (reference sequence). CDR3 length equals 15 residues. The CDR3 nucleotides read TGTGCCAGCAGTTGGGACAGGAGCTCCTACGCCGAGCAGTACTTC. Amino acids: CASSWDRSSYAEQYF.

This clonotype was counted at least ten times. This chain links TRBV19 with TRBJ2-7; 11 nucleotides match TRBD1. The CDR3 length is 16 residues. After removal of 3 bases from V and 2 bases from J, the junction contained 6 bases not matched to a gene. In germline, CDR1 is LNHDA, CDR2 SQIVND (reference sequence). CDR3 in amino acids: CASSILGQGATYEQYF. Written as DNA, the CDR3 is TGTGCCAGTAGTATCCTCGGACAGGGGGCGACCTACGAGCAGTACTTC.

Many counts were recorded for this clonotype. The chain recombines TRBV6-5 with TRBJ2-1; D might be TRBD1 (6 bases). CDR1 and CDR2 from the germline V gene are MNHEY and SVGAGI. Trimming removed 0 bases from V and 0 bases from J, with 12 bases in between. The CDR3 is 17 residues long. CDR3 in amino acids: CASSYSLTGSSYNEQFF. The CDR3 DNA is TGTGCCAGCAGTTACTCGTTAACAGGGAGCTCCTACAATGAGCAGTTCTTC.

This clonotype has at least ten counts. The CDR3 nucleotides read TGTGCCAGCAGCTTAATTCCGCGCGGGAGGCTCGGAGAGCAGTACTTC. As protein: CASSLIPRGRLGEQYF. The chain recombines TRBV11-2 with TRBJ2-7; 8 positions match TRBD2. The V gene end was trimmed by 2 bases and the J gene end by 7 bases; junction bases not matched to a gene: 13. CDR1 is SGHAT, CDR2 FQNNGV, per germline. The CDR3 extends over 16 amino acids.

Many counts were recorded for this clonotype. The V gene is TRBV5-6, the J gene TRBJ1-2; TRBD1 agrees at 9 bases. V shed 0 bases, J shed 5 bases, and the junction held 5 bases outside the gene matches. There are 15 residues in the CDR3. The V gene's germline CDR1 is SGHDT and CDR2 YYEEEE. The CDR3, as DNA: TGTGCCAGCAGCTTGGGCGGGACAGGGTCGTATGGCTACACCTTC. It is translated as CASSLGGTGSYGYTF.

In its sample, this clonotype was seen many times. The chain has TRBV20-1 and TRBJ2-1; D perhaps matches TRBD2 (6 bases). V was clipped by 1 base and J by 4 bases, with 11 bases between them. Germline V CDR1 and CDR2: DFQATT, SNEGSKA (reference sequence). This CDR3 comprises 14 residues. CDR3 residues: CSARVGEEYNEQFF. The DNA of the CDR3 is TGCAGTGCTAGAGTGGGGGAGGAGTACAATGAGCAGTTCTTC.

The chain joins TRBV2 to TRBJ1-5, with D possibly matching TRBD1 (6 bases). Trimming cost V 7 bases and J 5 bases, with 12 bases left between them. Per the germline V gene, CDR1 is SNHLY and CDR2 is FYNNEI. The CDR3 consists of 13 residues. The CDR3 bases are TGTGCCAGCAAGCCAGGGGAGGATCAGCCCCAGCATTTT. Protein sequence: CASKPGEDQPQHF.

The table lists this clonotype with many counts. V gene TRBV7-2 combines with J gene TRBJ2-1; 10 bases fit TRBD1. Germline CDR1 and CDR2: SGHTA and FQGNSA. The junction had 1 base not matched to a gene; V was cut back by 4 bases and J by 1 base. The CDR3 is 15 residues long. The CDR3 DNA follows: TGTGCCAGCAGCTCGGACAGGGGGTCCTACAATGAGCAGTTCTTC. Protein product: CASSSDRGSYNEQFF. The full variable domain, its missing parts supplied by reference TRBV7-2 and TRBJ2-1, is GAGVSQSPSNKVTEKGKDVELRCDPISGHTALYWYRQSLGQGLEFLIYFQGNSAPDKSGLPSDRFSAERTGGSVSTLTIQRTQQEDSAVYLCASSSDRGSYNEQFFGPGTRLTVL.